One T cell receptor (beta chain) is described in this entry. As yet, its antigen is unknown. The record originates from a study of blood T cells in healthy people across ages. A second PCR of roughly 7 to 11 cycles used a sample-barcoded 5' primer and a J-beta primer mix. TCRdb re-called the 5' RACE reads with MiXCR, one entry per CDR3 protein. The sample lists about 670,000 distinct CDR3 sequences; roughly 43% were seen once. Each sample used at least 6.5 million PBMCs. The extraction recovered at least 5.5 micrograms of total RNA per sample. Study outcomes and limitations: Long-lived donors exceeded aged donors in naive CD4+ cells and diversity. Age showed a roughly linear inverse relationship with TCR beta diversity per million T cells.

The material sequenced was blood. The clonotype was recovered from a man at least 80 years old in good health.

In nucleotides, the CDR3 is TGCGCCAGCAGCAGGTGGGGGTCTCGGCGAAGCACAGATACGCAGTATTTT. Protein: CASSRWGSRRSTDTQYF. The chain recombines TRBV5-1 with TRBJ2-3; the D gene could be TRBD1 or TRBD2 (5 bases each). Germline loops: CDR1 SGHRS, CDR2 YFSETQ. V lost 4 bases to trimming and J lost 0 bases, with 18 bases between them. This CDR3 has 17 amino acids. Supplemented by reference TRBV5-1 and TRBJ2-3, the full variable domain reads KAGVTQTPRYLIKTRGQQVTLSCSPISGHRSVSWYQQTPGQGLQFLFEYFSETQRNKGNFPGRFSGRQFSNSRSEMNVSTLELGDSALYLCASSRWGSRRSTDTQYFGPGTRLTVL.